This T cell receptor (beta chain) was found in a study of T cell responses to AZD1222 COVID-19 vaccine. V dropped 3 bases and J dropped 6 bases, with 18 bases sitting between them. Per the germline V gene, CDR1 is MNHNS and CDR2 is SASEGT. CDR3 size: 16 residues. TCRdb's table, derived via immunoSEQ multiplex PCR, lists solely in-frame clones and lacks some. The sample lists over 100,000 clones, approximately 90% occurring once. This clone was found once. Material: peripheral blood, obtained on day 0 of AZD1222 vaccination. This clonotype was obtained from an adult in good health. The chain joins TRBV6-1 to TRBJ2-1; D tentatively reads TRBD1 or TRBD2 (5 bases each). The DNA of the CDR3 is TGTGCCAGCAGTGACCTCTGGTGGGGGAGTAGCAATGAGCAGTTCTTC. It yields the protein CASSDLWWGSSNEQFF.